Presented here are 6 T cell receptor beta chains from one specimen sequenced in a study of identical twins. MiXCR was run by TCRdb on the 5' RACE reads, yielding one entry per CDR3 protein. Of 200,000 to 250,000 distinct CDR3 sequences in the sample, 10% to 15% were seen once. The same sample was also studied in work on yellow fever vaccine responses in identical twins.

Source material: memory (CD45RO+) T cells sorted from blood. These receptors originate from a woman aged 18-35 years in good health.

J is TRBJ2-7 and V is TRBV6-1; 9 bases line up with TRBD2. The CDR3 spans 14 residues. Unmatched junction bases numbered 7, after V lost 6 bases and J lost 4 bases. Germline assignment: CDR1 MNHNS and CDR2 SASEGT. The CDR3 coding sequence is TGTGCCAGCAGATCCGGGACTAGCAAATACGAGCAGTACTTC. Protein product: CASRSGTSKYEQYF.

Many counts were recorded for this clonotype. The chain is built from TRBV11-2 and TRBJ2-1; D is perhaps TRBD2 (6 bases). V lost 2 bases, J lost 3 bases, and 11 bases lay in between. From germline, CDR1 is SGHAT and CDR2 FQNNGV. The CDR3 runs to 15 residues. CDR3 protein: CASSLTGVLYNEQFF. The DNA for the CDR3 is TGTGCCAGCAGCTTAACGGGGGTACTCTACAATGAGCAGTTCTTC.

This clonotype appeared a few times. DNA for the CDR3: TGTGCCAGCAGCTTAGCCGACCAGGGGGCTTACGAGCAGTACTTC. It encodes CASSLADQGAYEQYF. The chain combines TRBV11-1 with TRBJ2-7, with 8 positions matching TRBD1. CDR3 length: 15 residues. Losses at the gene ends were 0 bases for V and 4 bases for J; bases not matched to a gene: 5. Germline-derived CDR1 and CDR2 are SGHAT and FQDESV (reference sequence).

This clonotype was observed at least ten times. The rearrangement joins TRBV7-2 to TRBJ2-2; TRBD1 might be the D (6 bases). The V end lost 4 bases, the J end lost 4 bases, and 13 bases lay between the germline ends. The CDR3 loop spans 15 amino acids. The germline V gene has CDR1 SGHTA and CDR2 FQGNSA. The CDR3 sequence: CASSSDRSGTGELFF. CDR3 bases: TGTGCCAGCAGCTCGGACAGATCGGGCACCGGGGAGCTGTTTTTT. Full variable domain (remainder filled in from reference TRBV7-2 and TRBJ2-2): GAGVSQSPSNKVTEKGKDVELRCDPISGHTALYWYRQSLGQGLEFLIYFQGNSAPDKSGLPSDRFSAERTGGSVSTLTIQRTQQEDSAVYLCASSSDRSGTGELFFGEGSRLTVL.

The chain links TRBV6-5 to TRBJ2-1; tentatively, D is TRBD2 (6 bases). CDR3 length: 14 residues. The germline gives CDR1 MNHEY, CDR2 SVGAGI. Trimming pared 4 bases from V and 8 bases from J, leaving 15 bases between. CDR3 coding DNA: TGTGCCAGCAGTTTGGCGGTGGCGGGGTATGAGCAGTTCTTC. It translates to CASSLAVAGYEQFF.

This chain uses TRBV5-1 with TRBJ1-2; TRBD1 matches 8 bases. J gave up 4 bases and V 5 bases, and 7 bases lay outside the gene matches. Germline V CDR1 and CDR2: SGHRS, YFSETQ. The CDR3 spans 14 residues. CDR3 region: CASRPGQGGYGYTF. The CDR3 coding sequence is TGCGCCAGCAGGCCCGGACAGGGTGGCTATGGCTACACCTTC.